The 30 T cell receptor beta chains reported below all come from one sample, sequenced in a study of cytotoxic CD8 clonotypes in ibrutinib-treated CLL. Clones were read by immunoSEQ multiplex PCR, and TCRdb kept only the in-frame ones, dropping some. The sample lists 130,000 to 150,000 clones, roughly 83% occurring once. The sample consisted of PBMCs, taken after 12 months of ibrutinib treatment. Receptor source: a human donor with chronic lymphocytic leukemia.

The chain combines TRBV27 with TRBJ1-1, with D uncertain. Germline V gene lookup returns CDR1 MNHEY and CDR2 SMNVEV (reference sequence). The CDR3 length is 15 residues. V dropped 5 bases and J dropped 4 bases, with 17 bases sitting between them. CDR3 protein: CASSPRLSRVTEAFF. CDR3 coding DNA: TGTGCCAGCAGTCCTCGGTTGTCCCGGGTCACTGAAGCTTTCTTT.

V and J are TRBV7-8 and TRBJ2-1; D is tentatively TRBD1 or TRBD2 (5 bases each). Germline V gene data show CDR1 as SGHVS and CDR2 as FQNEAQ. CDR3 length: 14 residues. Trimming took 5 bases from V and 3 from J, leaving 11 bases between them. In DNA, the CDR3 is TGTGCCAGCAGCCCGGGACGGTTCTACAATGAGCAGTTCTTC. Translation gives CASSPGRFYNEQFF.

The rearrangement links TRBV5-4 to TRBJ1-5, with D possibly matching TRBD1 (6 bases). This CDR3 is 17 amino acids long. Germline V gives CDR1 SGHNT, CDR2 YYREEE (reference sequence). The V end lost 4 bases, the J end lost 0 bases, and 17 bases lay between the germline ends. This CDR3 is CASSSDGGAYSNQPQHF. CDR3 sequence (DNA): TGTGCCAGCAGCAGCGACGGGGGGGCTTATAGCAATCAGCCCCAGCATTTT. Variable domain in full (rest from reference TRBV5-4 and TRBJ1-5): ETGVTQSPTHLIKTRGQQVTLRCSSQSGHNTVSWYQQALGQGPQFIFQYYREEENGRGNFPPRFSGLQFPNYSSELNVNALELDDSALYLCASSSDGGAYSNQPQHFGDGTRLSIL.

The chain recombines TRBV9 with TRBJ1-2, with D unclear. V dropped 0 bases and J dropped 4 bases, with 10 bases sitting between them. The length of the CDR3 is 14 residues. The germline CDR1 and CDR2 sequences are SGDLS and YYNGEE. DNA for the CDR3: TGTGCCAGCAGCGTAGATAACGGCCCCTATGGCTACACCTTC. Protein product: CASSVDNGPYGYTF.

The chain carries TRBV2 and TRBJ2-7; D is undetermined. The germline V gene encodes CDR1 SNHLY and CDR2 FYNNEI. Trimming took off 7 bases at V and 1 base at J, with 17 bases between the two ends. The CDR3 loop spans 15 amino acids. CDR3 sequence (DNA): TGTGCCAGCACATTGGGTTGGCTGTTATCCTACGAGCAGTACTTC. Its translation: CASTLGWLLSYEQYF.

The J gene is TRBJ2-1, the V gene TRBV7-8; D is perhaps TRBD1 (6 bases). The V end was cut by 5 bases, the J end by 6 bases, with 11 bases between. From germline, CDR1 is SGHVS and CDR2 FQNEAQ. This CDR3 is 13 amino acids long. The CDR3 DNA reads TGTGCCAGCAGCCGAGCAGGGGTCAATGAGCAGTTCTTC. Translation: CASSRAGVNEQFF. Looking up the rest from reference TRBV7-8 and TRBJ2-1 gives the full variable domain: GAGVSQSPRYKVAKRGQDVALRCDPISGHVSLFWYQQALGQGPEFLTYFQNEAQLDKSGLPSDRFFAERPEGSVSTLKIQRTQQEDSAVYLCASSRAGVNEQFFGPGTRLTVL.

In regard to this clone: Additional DNA sequences in this sample encode the identical CDR3. The V and J genes are TRBV28 and TRBJ2-7; D gene ambiguous. This CDR3 is 12 amino acids long. Trimming left V 2 bases short and J 2 bases short, with 4 bases between. Looked up from germline, CDR1 is MDHEN and CDR2 is SYDVKM. The CDR3 nucleotides read TGTGCCAGCAGTTTAGGGACCTACGAGCAGTACTTC. As protein: CASSLGTYEQYF.

Of note for this clone: The same CDR3 also results from other DNA sequences found in this sample. The chain employs TRBV18 and TRBJ2-7; 9 positions agree with TRBD1. Germline V gene lookup returns CDR1 KGHSH and CDR2 LQKENI. CDR3 length equals 14 residues. With 1 base clipped from V and 2 bases from J, the junction kept 0 bases outside the gene matches. The chain's CDR3 is CASSPRQGAYEQYF. The CDR3, as DNA: TGTGCCAGCTCACCACGACAGGGGGCCTACGAGCAGTACTTC.

This clone showed up just once. The chain joins TRBV14 to TRBJ2-7; 8 bases map to TRBD2. CDR3 length: 15 residues. V shed 4 bases, J shed 6 bases, and the junction held 11 bases outside the gene matches. The germline CDR1 and CDR2 sequences are SGHDN and FVKESK. The CDR3 sequence is CASSPSRAGGGEQYF. The CDR3 region has the DNA TGTGCCAGCAGCCCGAGCAGGGCGGGAGGAGGCGAGCAGTACTTC. Looking up the rest from reference TRBV14 and TRBJ2-7 gives the full variable domain: EAGVTQFPSHSVIEKGQTVTLRCDPISGHDNLYWYRRVMGKEIKFLLHFVKESKQDESGMPNNRFLAERTGGTYSTLKVQPAELEDSGVYFCASSPSRAGGGEQYFGPGTRLTVT.

This clone was found a few times. CDR3 protein: CASSRAGANTEAFF. The CDR3 DNA follows: TGTGCCAGTAGTAGGGCAGGGGCGAACACTGAAGCTTTCTTT. The chain recombines TRBV19 with TRBJ1-1, with D perhaps TRBD1 (6 bases). This CDR3 has 14 amino acids. V shed 4 bases and J shed 1 base, with 10 bases lying between them. Per germline, CDR1 LNHDA and CDR2 SQIVND (reference sequence).

This chain uses TRBV30 with TRBJ1-2; tentatively, D is TRBD1 (6 bases). The CDR3 has 15 residues. The germline V gene encodes CDR1 GTSNPN and CDR2 SVGIG (reference sequence). Trimming removed 1 base at V and 4 bases at J, with 16 bases between. In nucleotides, the CDR3 is TGTGCCTGGAGTGCCCCTGGTCAGGGGCGCTATGGCTACACCTTC. Encoded protein: CAWSAPGQGRYGYTF.

With regard to this clone: This CDR3 is also generated by other DNA sequences in the sample. The chain couples TRBV9 to TRBJ2-5; D tentatively fits TRBD1 or TRBD2 (6 bases each). Trimming cost V 2 bases and J 2 bases, with 10 bases left between them. The CDR3 consists of 14 residues. Germline-derived CDR1 and CDR2 are SGDLS and YYNGEE. The DNA of the CDR3 is TGTGCCAGCAGCGTGGGGGGCCTTCAAGAGACCCAGTACTTC. This encodes CASSVGGLQETQYF.

V and J are TRBV30 and TRBJ2-7; weak D call: TRBD1 (6 bases). CDR1 and CDR2 from the germline V gene are GTSNPN and SVGIG (reference sequence). The CDR3 sequence is 14 residues long. Trimming took off 5 bases at V and 0 bases at J, with 14 bases between the two ends. The CDR3 DNA reads TGTGCCTGGCTTCGGGACACTAGCTCCTACGAGCAGTACTTC. This sequence encodes CAWLRDTSSYEQYF.

The chain uses TRBV10-3 and TRBJ2-5, with 9 positions matching TRBD1. Germline V lookup: CDR1 ENHRY, CDR2 SYGVKD. V was clipped by 10 bases and J by 3 bases; unmatched bases: 6. The CDR3 has 13 residues. The DNA of the CDR3 is TGTGCCACCGGGGACAGGGTGGAAGAGACCCAGTACTTC. This gives the protein CATGDRVEETQYF.

The chain has TRBV7-9 and TRBJ1-1; no clear D. V shed 3 bases and J shed 2 bases, with 7 bases lying between them. CDR3 size: 13 residues. From germline, CDR1 is SEHNR and CDR2 FQNEAQ (reference sequence). The CDR3 loop is CASSFGGNTEAFF. For the CDR3, the DNA is TGTGCCAGCAGCTTTGGCGGCAACACTGAAGCTTTCTTT.

This rearrangement joins TRBV6-1 to TRBJ1-5; TRBD1 matches at 8 bases. The junction had 4 bases not matched to a gene; V was cut back by 6 bases and J by 0 bases. The CDR3 has 15 amino acids. The germline V gene has CDR1 MNHNS and CDR2 SASEGT. The CDR3 here is CASSGTGHSNQPQHF. DNA of the CDR3: TGTGCCAGCAGCGGGACAGGTCATAGCAATCAGCCCCAGCATTTT.

The chain employs TRBV20-1 and TRBJ1-1; D is ambiguous. The CDR3 extends over 11 amino acids. Per the germline V gene, CDR1 is DFQATT and CDR2 is SNEGSKA (reference sequence). V was shortened by 6 bases and J by 7 bases, with 12 bases between the two germline ends. The CDR3 spells CSAFNTIEAFF. In DNA form, the CDR3 reads TGCAGTGCCTTCAATACGATTGAAGCTTTCTTT.

This chain connects TRBV28 to TRBJ1-5; 8 bases are shared with TRBD1. J was trimmed by 6 bases and V by 3 bases; bases with no gene match: 4. The CDR3 has 14 amino acids. Germline V lookup: CDR1 MDHEN, CDR2 SYDVKM. CDR3 bases: TGTGCCAGCAGTTTGTCCGGGACAGGTCAGCCCCAGCATTTT. Translated, it gives CASSLSGTGQPQHF.

V and J are TRBV19 and TRBJ2-7, with 9 positions matching TRBD2. Per germline, CDR1 LNHDA and CDR2 SQIVND (reference sequence). This CDR3 has 14 amino acids. The V and J ends lost 3 bases and 2 bases, in that order; junction bases with no gene match: 2. Written as DNA, the CDR3 is TGTGCCAGTAGTATTTCTAGCGGGACCTACGAGCAGTACTTC. Translated, it gives CASSISSGTYEQYF.

The chain recombines TRBV5-1 with TRBJ2-3; D could derive from TRBD1 or TRBD2 (5 bases each). The CDR3 runs 13 residues. Looked up from germline, CDR1 is SGHRS and CDR2 is YFSETQ. Deletions cut 5 bases from V and 6 bases from J, with 13 bases between. The CDR3 nucleotides are TGCGCCAGCAGTTGGGACCCACGGGATACGCAGTATTTT. As protein: CASSWDPRDTQYF.

V is TRBV13 and J is TRBJ2-7; tentative D call: TRBD1 (6 bases). Trimming shortened V by 5 bases and J by 2 bases, and 16 bases separated the two germline ends. The CDR3 runs to 15 residues. The V gene's germline CDR1 is PRHDT and CDR2 FYEKMQ (reference sequence). The DNA for the CDR3 is TGTGCCAGCAGCCCCCGATTAGGGGGTGCCTACGAGCAGTACTTC. It yields the protein CASSPRLGGAYEQYF.

The rearrangement links TRBV10-3 to TRBJ2-5; TRBD1 matches 7 bases. The germline V gene has CDR1 ENHRY and CDR2 SYGVKD. The CDR3 length is 14 residues. Losses at the gene ends were 10 bases for V and 1 base for J; bases not matched to a gene: 9. The CDR3 DNA reads TGTGCCACCGCTATACGGGACAGCCAAGAGACCCAGTACTTC. Translating gives CATAIRDSQETQYF.

The rearrangement uses TRBV10-1 and TRBJ2-1; 12 nucleotides agree with TRBD2. This CDR3 is built from 15 residues. Germline V gives CDR1 WNHNN, CDR2 SYGVQD (reference sequence). With 4 bases clipped from V and 8 bases from J, the junction kept 6 bases outside the gene matches. DNA of the CDR3: TGCGCCAGCAGTGCTAGCGGGAGGGCCTCCCATGAGCAGTTCTTC. Translating gives CASSASGRASHEQFF.

V is TRBV4-3 and J is TRBJ1-5, with 10 positions matching TRBD1. The CDR3 spans 17 residues. The V and J ends lost 0 bases and 2 bases, in that order; junction bases with no gene match: 4. Per the germline V gene, CDR1 is LGHNA and CDR2 is YSLEER. In DNA form, the CDR3 reads TGCGCCAGCAGCCAAGATCTTGGGACAGGGGGCAATCAGCCCCAGCATTTT. Protein sequence: CASSQDLGTGGNQPQHF.

This chain links TRBV30 with TRBJ2-7; D may be TRBD1 (6 bases). The CDR3 is made up of 14 amino acids. The germline gives CDR1 GTSNPN, CDR2 SVGIG (reference sequence). Trimming took off 0 bases at V and 4 bases at J, with 13 bases between the two ends. The CDR3, as DNA: TGTGCCTGGAGTGTCCAGGGGTCAGGATACGAGCAGTACTTC. Protein: CAWSVQGSGYEQYF.

The chain is built from TRBV7-9 and TRBJ1-2, with 9 nucleotides matching TRBD1. J gave up 6 bases and V 4 bases, and 9 bases lay outside the gene matches. The germline V gene encodes CDR1 SEHNR and CDR2 FQNEAQ (reference sequence). The CDR3 is made up of 15 amino acids. CDR3 loop: CASSSGTGSINGYTF. The CDR3 DNA follows: TGTGCCAGCAGCTCAGGGACAGGGTCTATTAATGGCTACACCTTC.

This clone was detected only a few times. The CDR3 spells CASSWDSGEAFF. The CDR3 bases are TGTGCCAGCAGCTGGGACAGCGGTGAAGCTTTCTTT. The chain carries TRBV7-8 and TRBJ1-1; 7 bases are shared with TRBD1. The V gene's germline CDR1 is SGHVS and CDR2 FQNEAQ. The V segment lost 4 bases and the J segment 7 bases; nucleotides outside the gene matches: 3. The CDR3 runs 12 residues. Together with reference TRBV7-8 and TRBJ1-1, the CDR3 gives the full variable domain: GAGVSQSPRYKVAKRGQDVALRCDPISGHVSLFWYQQALGQGPEFLTYFQNEAQLDKSGLPSDRFFAERPEGSVSTLKIQRTQQEDSAVYLCASSWDSGEAFFGQGTRLTVV.

V is TRBV18 and J is TRBJ2-3, with 9 bases lining up with TRBD2. After removal of 3 bases from V and 1 base from J, the junction contained 14 bases not matched to a gene. The CDR3 is 19 amino acids. Germline assignment: CDR1 KGHSH and CDR2 LQKENI. The CDR3: CASSPPFGSGSDGTDTQYF. CDR3 bases: TGTGCCAGCTCACCGCCGTTTGGTAGCGGGAGTGATGGCACAGATACGCAGTATTTT.

The count of this clone is one. V usage is TRBV27 and J usage is TRBJ2-7; 11 bases fit TRBD2. This CDR3 has 16 amino acids. V was clipped by 5 bases and J by 2 bases; unmatched bases: 8. CDR1 MNHEY and CDR2 SMNVEV come from the germline V gene (reference sequence). The chain's CDR3 is CASSTFLAGGTYEQYF. For the CDR3, the DNA is TGTGCCAGCAGTACTTTCCTAGCGGGAGGTACCTACGAGCAGTACTTC.

The chain has TRBV2 and TRBJ2-2; D possibly corresponds to TRBD1 (5 bases). The V end lost 3 bases, the J end lost 5 bases, and 10 bases lay between the germline ends. Per the germline V gene, CDR1 is SNHLY and CDR2 is FYNNEI. The CDR3 totals 14 residues. CDR3 residues: CASSERQITGELFF. The CDR3 region has the DNA TGTGCCAGCAGTGAGCGACAGATAACCGGGGAGCTGTTTTTT.